Presented here are 12 T cell receptor beta chains from one specimen sequenced in a study of radiation and T cells in renal cell carcinoma. Time point meaning: baseline pretreatment blood. The treatment here: 15 Gy SBRT to primary tumor, nephrectomy 4 weeks later. Profiling relied on immunoSEQ multiplex PCR, and the TCRdb table lists in-frame clones only, not all of them. This table has around 160,000 clones, about nine tenths appearing once. This material consisted of blood, taken from a patient whose treatment included radiotherapy and nephrectomy. The receptors derive from a woman aged 70-85 years with renal cell carcinoma.

In DNA, the CDR3 is TGTGCCAGCAGTTTGGGGGCAGACACTGAAGCTTTCTTT. Translating it yields CASSLGADTEAFF. V is TRBV27 and J is TRBJ1-1; possible D gene TRBD1, 6 bases. Germline V lookup: CDR1 MNHEY, CDR2 SMNVEV (reference sequence). The V end was cut by 3 bases, the J end by 3 bases, with 8 bases between. This CDR3 is 13 amino acids long.

This rearrangement joins TRBV9 to TRBJ2-7; possibly TRBD2 for D (5 bases). Trimming removed 4 bases from V and 3 bases from J, with 11 bases in between. Germline CDR1 SGDLS, CDR2 YYNGEE. This CDR3 has 13 amino acids. In DNA, the CDR3 is TGTGCCAGCAGCACCCCGGGAATCTACGAGCAGTACTTC. Encoded protein: CASSTPGIYEQYF.

The V gene is TRBV7-2, the J gene TRBJ1-5, with D tentatively TRBD1 (5 bases). In germline, CDR1 is SGHTA, CDR2 FQGNSA. V shed 5 bases and J shed 6 bases, with 14 bases lying between them. CDR3 length equals 14 residues. The CDR3 is CASSKEPTGQPQHF. As DNA, the CDR3 is TGTGCCAGCAGCAAAGAGCCTACAGGTCAGCCCCAGCATTTT.

The chain uses TRBV10-1 and TRBJ1-6, with D perhaps matching TRBD1 (6 bases). V was cut by 8 bases and J by 0 bases, with 26 bases left in between. CDR1 is WNHNN, CDR2 SYGVQD, per germline (reference sequence). The CDR3 spans 20 residues. CDR3 loop: CASCNRDTFFKGSYNSPLHF. The CDR3 DNA sequence: TGCGCCAGCTGCAATAGGGACACATTTTTTAAAGGCTCCTATAATTCACCCCTCCACTTT.

In this sample, this clone turned up once. The chain has TRBV5-1 and TRBJ2-7; possibly TRBD1 or TRBD2 for D (5 bases each). CDR3 size: 15 residues. V gave up 4 bases and J gave up 3 bases, with 17 bases separating them. Germline CDR1 is SGHRS and CDR2 is YFSETQ. The chain's CDR3 is CASSEGTVPRYEQYF. The CDR3 DNA reads TGCGCCAGCAGCGAAGGGACGGTCCCACGCTACGAGCAGTACTTC.

This chain links TRBV11-3 with TRBJ1-4; D ambiguous. Trimming cost V 5 bases and J 4 bases, with 11 bases left between them. The CDR3 runs 14 residues. Looked up from germline, CDR1 is SGHNT and CDR2 is YENEEA. CDR3 amino acids: CASSPDGVNEKLFF. CDR3 sequence (DNA): TGTGCCAGCAGCCCTGACGGCGTTAATGAAAAACTGTTTTTT.

This sequence joins TRBV28 and TRBJ1-5; maybe TRBD1 (6 bases). Looked up from germline, CDR1 is MDHEN and CDR2 is SYDVKM. V lost 2 bases, J lost 5 bases, and 10 bases lay in between. This CDR3 has 14 amino acids. CDR3: CASSLAGVHQPQHF. The DNA for the CDR3 is TGTGCCAGCAGTTTAGCAGGGGTCCATCAGCCCCAGCATTTT.

The V call is TRBV4-2, the J call TRBJ1-4, with D perhaps matching TRBD1 (6 bases). The germline V gene encodes CDR1 LGHNA and CDR2 YNFKEQ. CDR3 size: 14 residues. V was clipped by 0 bases and J by 8 bases, with 10 bases between them. The CDR3 is CASSQDRGGEKLFF. The CDR3 DNA reads TGTGCCAGCAGCCAAGACAGGGGAGGGGAAAAACTGTTTTTT.

The table lists this clone with a count of one. The V call is TRBV9, the J call TRBJ1-5; perhaps TRBD1 as D (6 bases). V lost 4 bases and J lost 7, with 21 bases in between. The CDR3 consists of 16 residues. Germline CDR1 is SGDLS and CDR2 is YYNGEE. DNA for the CDR3: TGTGCCAGCAGCCCCCAGAGGGCAGGGGAGGGGCAGCCCCAGCATTTT. Translated, it gives CASSPQRAGEGQPQHF.

The V call is TRBV29-1, the J call TRBJ2-3; tentative D call: TRBD2 (6 bases). Trimming took off 7 bases at V and 4 bases at J, with 15 bases between the two ends. The CDR3 length is 13 residues. Germline V gives CDR1 SQVTM, CDR2 ANQGSEA. The CDR3 loop reads CSGGGRGADTQYF. For the CDR3, the DNA is TGCAGCGGGGGAGGAAGGGGAGCAGATACGCAGTATTTT.

The J gene is TRBJ2-7, the V gene TRBV30; 10 nucleotides match TRBD2. V was pared by 3 bases and J by 6 bases, with 2 bases of the junction left unmatched. The CDR3 has 12 residues. CDR1 is GTSNPN and CDR2 is SVGIG in the germline V gene (reference sequence). In DNA, the CDR3 is TGTGCCTGGAGCCGACTAGCGGGCGAGCAGTACTTC. This encodes CAWSRLAGEQYF.

This sequence joins TRBV30 and TRBJ2-2; 7 bases match TRBD1. CDR1 is GTSNPN and CDR2 is SVGIG in the germline V gene (reference sequence). The length of the CDR3 is 13 residues. J gave up 6 bases and V 0 bases, and 1 base lay outside the gene matches. In DNA, the CDR3 is TGTGCCTGGAGTGTACAGGGGCCCGGGGAGCTGTTTTTT. This translates into CAWSVQGPGELFF.